This T cell receptor (beta chain) was obtained from a study of PD-L1 blockade in urothelial cancer (dated by TCRdb to 2016 to 2017). With respect to the entire study: Every patient began therapy at some point between 2013 and 2015 and was given atezolizumab 1,200 mg intravenously every 3 weeks. Fewer than ten patients achieved durable clinical benefit and approximately 20 did not. In the same patients, whole exome sequencing and RNA sequencing of pretreatment tumors were performed in addition to TCR sequencing. The study, an exploratory multi-omic analysis, examined somatic, immune and clinical correlates of response to PD-L1 blockade with atezolizumab in urothelial cancer. Progression-free survival longer than 6 months counted as durable clinical benefit, and TCR features were additionally tested against both progression-free and overall survival. Around 30 patients had pretreatment blood TCR-seq, some 25 had at least one posttreatment blood collection, and some 25 had tumor TCR-seq. Blood samples were analyzed 3 weeks after the start of treatment (second dose) and 6 weeks after the start of treatment. Patients had an ECOG performance status of 0 or 1 and had received between 0 and 3 prior chemotherapy regimens. Blood samples yielded a median of roughly 140,000 T cells and around 80,000 unique TCRs, with median clonality about 0.08. About 85% of the roughly 29 patients were males with bladder-origin urothelial cancer, and 18 of 29 reported a prior smoking history. Pretreatment tumor samples and matched peripheral blood, collected serially before and after atezolizumab treatment, underwent TCR sequencing. What the work shows at the level of the full study, not this receptor alone: A pretreatment peripheral blood TCR clonality below the median was linked to improved progression-free and overall survival. Patients with durable benefit showed greater expansion of tumor-associated TCR clones in peripheral blood 3 weeks after starting treatment (n ≈ 20, p = 0.022). Small sample size (n ≈ 30) and many exploratory analyses mean the results are intended to be hypothesis-generating.

Trimming removed 0 bases from V and 4 bases from J, leaving 5 bases between the germline ends. The germline V gene encodes CDR1 LNHDA and CDR2 SQIVND (reference sequence). The CDR3 holds 13 amino acids from the cysteine to the phenylalanine. Solely the CDR3 DNA is kept, with 39 bases framed from the first base. With regard to this clone: The antigen it recognizes is unknown. No much larger clone exists at a distance of one base, and base qualities are not known.

To estimate absolute template abundance from read counts, synthetic TCR analog templates were spiked into each PCR. The immunoSEQ assay was used to amplify TCRbeta CDR3 regions from genomic DNA with bias-controlled V and J gene primers. Sequencing of rearranged TCRbeta segments was performed at approximately 20X coverage. The original pipeline was this. Clustering was used to correct sequencing errors, and CDR3s were annotated against IMGT so that V, D and J genes could be assigned. Downstream analyses used only productive TCRbeta rearrangements and left out out-of-frame or stop-codon sequences. Clonality was computed as one minus Shannon entropy normalized by the log of the number of unique productive sequences. Clones differing between time points or between blood and tumor were identified by Fisher's exact test with Benjamini-Hochberg correction at adjusted p below 0.01. TCRdb obtained this table from immuneACCESS and retained in-frame rearrangements with V and J assigned. These tables miss some clones; where compared with another copy, unresolved V genes account for less than half of the shortfall, and the remainder is unexplained. From that table come the V and J calls and clone size; the DNA was used to work out D and trimming. The sample includes some 38,000 clones, with approximately 86% observed a single time. The leading ten clones occupy approximately 14% of the sample.

According to the study, the label for this sample's time point signals: pretreatment peripheral blood. A total of roughly 30 patients with locally advanced or metastatic urothelial carcinoma, treated at Memorial Sloan Kettering on a trial protocol, made up the cohort. Peripheral blood mononuclear cells were collected pretreatment and during treatment, with between 1 and 8 total time points per patient. The Qiagen DNeasy Blood extraction kit was used to purify genomic DNA from total PBMCs and tumor samples. PBMCs were collected pretreatment and during treatment, and were isolated and stored as previously described.

This TCR derives from a man older than 75 with urothelial cancer. This specimen consisted of PBMCs, obtained around atezolizumab (anti-PD-L1) treatment. Here the chain combines TRBV19 and TRBJ2-3, with the identity of the D gene unclear. The nucleotide sequence is TGTGCCAGTAGTATAGATCTCCCAGATACGCAGTATTTT. This sequence encodes CASSIDLPDTQYF.